The 25 T cell receptor beta chains reported below all come from one sample, sequenced in a study of naive and memory T cell subsets. Both TRBC1 and TRBC2 were covered by a beta constant-region primer of two equimolar oligonucleotides. One entry per CDR3 protein results from TCRdb running MiXCR on the UMI-ligation and nested PCR reads. The sample holds over 2,500 distinct CDR3 sequences, approximately 6.8% seen once. The sequencing sample was made of effector memory CD8+ T cells from blood. Subset meaning: effector memory, CD45RA- CD27-. These receptors were obtained from a human donor in good health.

This clonotype was seen only a few times. The V gene is TRBV7-9, the J gene TRBJ1-6, with 8 bases matching TRBD1. This CDR3 contains 17 residues. V lost 5 bases, J lost 9 bases, and 15 bases stayed unmatched. The germline V gene has CDR1 SEHNR and CDR2 FQNEAQ (reference sequence). The CDR3 DNA follows: TGTGCCAGCAGCACTCACGACCGACAGGGGATTATTTCACCCCTCCACTTT. Its translation is CASSTHDRQGIISPLHF.

This clonotype was observed a few times. The rearrangement uses TRBV6-2 or TRBV6-3 and TRBJ2-1; 7 nucleotides line up with TRBD1. J lost 1 base, V lost 6 bases, and 3 bases had no gene match. Germline V gives CDR1 MNHEY, CDR2 SVGEGT. The CDR3 loop spans 14 amino acids. The CDR3 DNA is TGTGCCAGCAGCAGACAGGGTTCCTACAATGAGCAGTTCTTC. Amino acids: CASSRQGSYNEQFF.

This clonotype occurred many times. The DNA for the CDR3 is TGTGCTAGTGGATTATACCCGAACTACGAGCAGTACTTC. Its translation: CASGLYPNYEQYF. The chain recombines TRBV12-5 with TRBJ2-7; D not resolved. The germline V gene has CDR1 LGHNT and CDR2 FRNRAP. The CDR3 is made up of 13 amino acids. The germline V and J ends were trimmed by 6 bases and 3 bases, with 12 bases remaining between them.

This clonotype was seen at least ten times. This chain uses TRBV6-4 with TRBJ2-2; D gene ambiguous. CDR1 and CDR2 from the germline V gene are MRHNA and SNTAGT. The CDR3 consists of 13 residues. Trimming removed 2 bases at V and 3 bases at J, with 4 bases between. The DNA for the CDR3 is TGTGCCAGCAGTGACAGGGACACCGGGGAGCTGTTTTTT. This translates into CASSDRDTGELFF.

This clonotype has at least ten counts. The chain recombines TRBV6-4 with TRBJ2-3; D gene ambiguous. CDR1 is MRHNA and CDR2 is SNTAGT in the germline V gene. The V and J ends lost 2 bases and 0 bases respectively, with 3 bases between them. The CDR3 loop spans 13 amino acids. In DNA, the CDR3 is TGTGCCAGCAGTGACGGGAGCACAGATACGCAGTATTTT. It yields the protein CASSDGSTDTQYF.

This clonotype was seen at least ten times. V gene TRBV5-5 combines with J gene TRBJ2-7, with TRBD1 identical over 8 bases. V gave up 4 bases and J gave up 3 bases; unmatched junction bases: 6. Germline-derived CDR1 and CDR2 are SGHKS and YYEKEE (reference sequence). CDR3 length: 14 residues. CDR3 sequence: CASSPGQGIYEQYF. Here the CDR3 DNA reads TGTGCCAGCAGCCCTGGACAGGGCATCTACGAGCAGTACTTC.

This clonotype has a count of ten or more. The chain couples TRBV28 to TRBJ2-7; 8 positions match TRBD1. From germline, CDR1 is MDHEN and CDR2 SYDVKM. This CDR3 region has 17 residues. The junction had 13 bases not matched to a gene; V was cut back by 3 bases and J by 3 bases. DNA of the CDR3: TGTGCCAGCAGTTTCTGGGACAGGTCCCCCCAGGGCTACGAGCAGTACTTC. Residues: CASSFWDRSPQGYEQYF.

The rearrangement joins TRBV12-3 or TRBV12-4 to TRBJ1-1; no clear D gene. The CDR3 has 10 amino acids. V lost 4 bases to trimming and J lost 7 bases, with 4 bases between them. CDR3 DNA: TGTGCCAGCAGTTCCGGTGAAGCTTTCTTT. This encodes CASSSGEAFF.

The CDR3 loop is CASSEQQGNQPQHF. The CDR3 region has the DNA TGTGCCAGCAGTGAGCAGCAGGGGAATCAGCCCCAGCATTTT. The V call is TRBV6-1, the J call TRBJ1-5, with D tentatively TRBD1 (6 bases). CDR3 length: 14 amino acids. Germline V gene data show CDR1 as MNHNS and CDR2 as SASEGT. The germline V and J ends were trimmed by 3 bases and 4 bases, with 10 bases remaining between them.

This clonotype was seen a few times. The chain employs TRBV7-9 and TRBJ2-7, with 7 bases identical to TRBD2. The germline CDR1 and CDR2 sequences are SEHNR and FQNEAQ (reference sequence). Germline trimming cut 2 bases from V and 4 bases from J; bases unmatched to any gene: 23. CDR3 length: 20 residues. CDR3 residues: CASSLIFSRVAGPLFYEQYF. The CDR3 DNA is TGTGCCAGCAGCTTAATCTTTTCCCGGGTAGCGGGCCCGCTATTTTACGAGCAGTACTTC. Looking up the rest from reference TRBV7-9 and TRBJ2-7 gives the full variable domain: DTGVSQNPRHKITKRGQNVTFRCDPISEHNRLYWYRQTLGQGPEFLTYFQNEAQLEKSRLLSDRFSAERPKGSFSTLEIQRTEQGDSAMYLCASSLIFSRVAGPLFYEQYFGPGTRLTVT.

The CDR3 spells CASSQVLAGEYNEQFF. The DNA of the CDR3 is TGTGCCAGCAGCCAAGTTCTAGCGGGGGAATACAATGAGCAGTTCTTC. The chain uses TRBV4-2 and TRBJ2-1; 10 bases are a match to TRBD2. CDR1 is LGHNA and CDR2 is YNFKEQ in the germline V gene. Trimming removed 1 base from V and 4 bases from J; junction bases left unmatched: 4. The CDR3 covers 16 residues.

As regards this clonotype: This may arise from a read error, as a much more abundant clone is one base away. The chain couples TRBV6-4 to TRBJ2-3; 10 bases align to TRBD2. Per germline, CDR1 MRHNA and CDR2 SNTAGT. The CDR3 totals 15 residues. The CDR3 region is CASSDSLAGADAQYF. The CDR3 coding sequence is TGTGCCAGCAGTGACTCGCTAGCGGGAGCAGATGCGCAGTATTTT.

The chain combines TRBV20-1 with TRBJ2-3; TRBD2 aligns across 7 bases. The CDR3 has 16 amino acids. The V and J ends lost 0 bases and 2 bases, in that order; junction bases with no gene match: 8. The germline V gene encodes CDR1 DFQATT and CDR2 SNEGSKA (reference sequence). Here the CDR3 reads CSARDRLADHTDTQYF. Written as DNA, the CDR3 is TGCAGTGCTAGAGATCGGCTAGCGGACCACACAGATACGCAGTATTTT.

This clonotype was recorded at least ten times. The genes are TRBV4-1 and TRBJ1-2; D is unclear. V was shortened by 0 bases and J by 2 bases, with 13 bases between the two germline ends. CDR1 and CDR2 from the germline V gene are MGHRA and YSYEKL. This CDR3 contains 16 residues. The CDR3 nucleotides are TGCGCCAGCAGCCAAGATCCCCAACAGTTGAACTATGGCTACACCTTC. It yields the protein CASSQDPQQLNYGYTF.

This clonotype was found many times. This chain joins TRBV4-1 and TRBJ2-6; D gene ambiguous. The CDR3 contains 16 residues. The germline V and J ends were trimmed by 0 bases and 0 bases, with 6 bases remaining between them. Germline V lookup: CDR1 MGHRA, CDR2 YSYEKL. CDR3 DNA: TGCGCCAGCAGCCAAGAACGATCCTCTGGGGCCAACGTCCTGACTTTC. This gives the protein CASSQERSSGANVLTF.

The chain joins TRBV4-2 to TRBJ2-7; TRBD2 aligns across 13 bases. With 4 bases clipped from V and 6 bases from J, the junction kept 9 bases outside the gene matches. The germline V gene encodes CDR1 LGHNA and CDR2 YNFKEQ. The CDR3 has 16 amino acids. The CDR3 DNA reads as TGTGCCAGCAGCCGAGGACTAGCGGGAGAGGGAGGCGAGCAGTACTTC. This codes for CASSRGLAGEGGEQYF.

This clonotype occurred many times. The chain employs TRBV6-6 and TRBJ1-1; no definite D call. The length of the CDR3 is 16 residues. The V gene lost 0 bases and the J gene lost 4 bases, with 15 bases spanning the gap. CDR1 is MNHNY, CDR2 SVGAGI, per germline (reference sequence). The CDR3 DNA reads as TGTGCCAGCAGTTACTCGAGTTCCCCCCGTAGCACTGAAGCTTTCTTT. Protein sequence: CASSYSSSPRSTEAFF.

This clonotype came up a few times. This chain links TRBV13 with TRBJ2-1; TRBD1 matches 8 bases. Germline CDR1 and CDR2: PRHDT and FYEKMQ (reference sequence). The length of the CDR3 is 14 residues. Trimming at V came to 5 bases and at J to 3 bases, leaving 3 bases not matched to a gene. CDR3 DNA sequence: TGTGCCAGCAGCGACAGGGGAGACTACAATGAGCAGTTCTTC. It translates to CASSDRGDYNEQFF.

This chain links TRBV6-5 with TRBJ1-2, with D perhaps matching TRBD1 (5 bases). Germline V gene sequence: CDR1 MNHEY, CDR2 SVGAGI. The CDR3 extends over 14 amino acids. V was trimmed by 2 bases and J by 8 bases, leaving 15 bases between them. The CDR3 DNA reads as TGTGCCAGCAGTTACGGGTCAGGGAGCTCGGGCTACACCTTC. Amino acid sequence: CASSYGSGSSGYTF.

This chain uses TRBV4-2 with TRBJ1-2; no firm D call. The CDR3 consists of 15 residues. Between the trimmed V and J ends, which lost 0 bases and 3 bases, there was a span of 11 bases. Germline V CDR1 and CDR2: LGHNA, YNFKEQ. The CDR3 sequence: CASSQELTRDYGYTF. Written as DNA, the CDR3 is TGTGCCAGCAGCCAAGAACTGACACGCGACTATGGCTACACCTTC.

This clonotype was observed many times. The V and J genes are TRBV6-6 and TRBJ1-5; D might be TRBD1 (5 bases). There are 17 residues in the CDR3. The germline V gene has CDR1 MNHNY and CDR2 SVGAGI (reference sequence). Between the trimmed V and J ends, which lost 0 bases and 0 bases, there was a span of 12 bases. This chain's CDR3 is CASSYSVGADSNQPQHF. The CDR3 coding sequence is TGTGCCAGCAGTTACTCGGTAGGGGCCGATAGCAATCAGCCCCAGCATTTT.

The V gene is TRBV19, the J gene TRBJ2-1, with TRBD1 as a possible D gene (6 bases). CDR3 length equals 12 residues. V gave up 8 bases and J gave up 4 bases, with 9 bases separating them. Germline V lookup: CDR1 LNHDA, CDR2 SQIVND (reference sequence). The CDR3 bases are TGTGCCAGTGATCAGGGGTACAATGAGCAGTTCTTC. It codes for CASDQGYNEQFF.

The chain has TRBV5-1 and TRBJ2-1, with a weak D call TRBD2 (6 bases). This CDR3 has 15 amino acids. CDR1 and CDR2 from the germline V gene are SGHRS and YFSETQ. V shed 0 bases and J shed 1 base, with 8 bases lying between them. CDR3 coding DNA: TGCGCCAGCAGCTTGGCGGGAGAGTCCTACAATGAGCAGTTCTTC. It codes for CASSLAGESYNEQFF.

J is TRBJ2-3 and V is TRBV4-2; 8 positions match TRBD2. CDR3 length: 15 amino acids. Germline V gives CDR1 LGHNA, CDR2 YNFKEQ. V was pared by 0 bases and J by 2 bases, with 1 base of the junction left unmatched. For the CDR3, the DNA is TGTGCCAGCAGCCAAGAAGCGGGAGCCACAGATACGCAGTATTTT. It specifies CASSQEAGATDTQYF.

By share, this clonotype ranks as medium-sized. The V gene is TRBV6-2 or TRBV6-3, the J gene TRBJ2-7; D call uncertain. V was clipped by 2 bases and J by 6 bases, with 8 bases between them. CDR1 is MNHEY, CDR2 SVGEGT, per germline. The CDR3 consists of 12 residues. The CDR3 region is CASSYGSGEQYF. CDR3 bases: TGTGCCAGCAGTTACGGTTCCGGCGAGCAGTACTTC.